This T cell receptor (beta chain) came from a study of T cell responses to AZD1222 COVID-19 vaccine. Study-wide points: Among vaccine-associated CD4 TCRs, coverage spanned spike, with dominance at 160-218 and 743-854. Without day 14 samples, only post-peak T cell repertoires were studied. Donors were mostly white British, more females; clonal diversity possibly underestimated. Close to half of all spike-specific TCRs reportedly target regions of the variants that are unmutated.

Repertoires were generated with immunoSEQ multiplex PCR, while TCRdb's copy carries only in-frame clones and drops some. The sample yields fewer than 120,000 clones, about 87% seen once. For this clone: Its antigen is not identified.

Material: peripheral blood, obtained 28 days after the second AZD1222 dose. This TCR derives from an adult who received the AZD1222 COVID-19 vaccine.

The CDR3 nucleotides are TGTGCCAGCAGCTTAGGCGGGAGTTACTCCTACAATGAGCAGTTCTTC. It codes for CASSLGGSYSYNEQFF. This chain uses TRBV7-2 with TRBJ2-1; TRBD2 aligns across 7 bases. Germline trimming cut 1 base from V and 0 bases from J; bases unmatched to any gene: 3. Germline V CDR1 and CDR2: SGHTA, FQGNSA. This CDR3 region has 16 residues.